A selection of T cell receptor beta chains follows, all from one sample in a study of blood T cell repertoires in COVID-19. The protocol was immunoSEQ multiplex PCR, while the TCRdb copy is restricted to in-frame clones and leaves out a portion. The sample carries under 75,000 clones, approximately 80% recorded once. The source material was peripheral blood. Every receptor here comes from a man between 65 and 85 years old who had recovered from COVID-19. Each CDR3 is given with its conserved first and last residue. Fields, in order: V gene, clone size, D gene, J gene, CDR3 length, CDR3 DNA, CDR3 protein. A D gene is named only where the DNA matches it firmly. Rows may omit the clone size; those that give it use once, few, many or a size class.

v_call: TRBV29-1
clone_size: -
d_call: TRBD2
j_call: TRBJ2-5
cdr3_length: 14
cdr3_nt: TGCAGCGTTGGGTTAGCGGGGGTCCAAGAGACCCAGTACTTC
cdr3_aa: CSVGLAGVQETQYF

v_call: TRBV6-1
clone_size: -
d_call: TRBD2
j_call: TRBJ2-5
cdr3_length: 16
cdr3_nt: TGTGCCAGCAGTGGACTAGCGGGGGGAATCGAAGAGACCCAGTACTTC
cdr3_aa: CASSGLAGGIEETQYF

v_call: TRBV13
clone_size: -
d_call: -
j_call: TRBJ1-5
cdr3_length: 17
cdr3_nt: TGTGCCAGCAGCTCCTCATTGATGGACAGAAATAATCAGCCCCAGCATTTT
cdr3_aa: CASSSSLMDRNNQPQHF

v_call: TRBV3-1/TRBV3-2
clone_size: -
d_call: TRBD1
j_call: TRBJ2-2
cdr3_length: 15
cdr3_nt: TGTGCCAGCAGCCCCTCCGACAGGGGAGCCGGGGAGCTGTTTTTT
cdr3_aa: CASSPSDRGAGELFF

v_call: TRBV6-5
clone_size: -
d_call: TRBD1
j_call: TRBJ1-6
cdr3_length: 16
cdr3_nt: TGTGCCAGCAGTTACGGAAAGACAGGGATTGCTTCACCCCTCCACTTT
cdr3_aa: CASSYGKTGIASPLHF

v_call: TRBV25-1
clone_size: -
d_call: TRBD1
j_call: TRBJ2-7
cdr3_length: 15
cdr3_nt: TGTGCCAGCAGTCAACAGGGGAGAGGCTCCTACGAGCAGTACTTC
cdr3_aa: CASSQQGRGSYEQYF

v_call: TRBV29-1
clone_size: many
d_call: -
j_call: TRBJ2-7
cdr3_length: 11
cdr3_nt: TGCAGCGTTGTGGGGCCCTACGAGCAGTACTTC
cdr3_aa: CSVVGPYEQYF

v_call: TRBV7-6
clone_size: -
d_call: TRBD2
j_call: TRBJ2-1
cdr3_length: 16
cdr3_nt: TGTGCCAGCAGCTTAGCGTGGACTAGCGGGAGAAATGAGCAGTTCTTC
cdr3_aa: CASSLAWTSGRNEQFF

v_call: TRBV7-9
clone_size: -
d_call: -
j_call: TRBJ1-5
cdr3_length: 15
cdr3_nt: TGTGCCAGCAGCTTGGGCAGGAACAGCAATCAGCCCCAGCATTTT
cdr3_aa: CASSLGRNSNQPQHF

v_call: TRBV18
clone_size: -
d_call: TRBD1
j_call: TRBJ2-5
cdr3_length: 17
cdr3_nt: TGTGCCAGCTCACGATCCCCGACAGGGTCGGAAGGGGAGACCCAGTACTTC
cdr3_aa: CASSRSPTGSEGETQYF

v_call: TRBV10-1
clone_size: -
d_call: -
j_call: TRBJ2-7
cdr3_length: 15
cdr3_nt: TGCGCCAGCCACCGCGGGGATACCGGGATCGTAAAGCAGTACTTC
cdr3_aa: CASHRGDTGIVKQYF

v_call: TRBV30
clone_size: -
d_call: TRBD1
j_call: TRBJ1-4
cdr3_length: 15
cdr3_nt: TGTGCCTGGAGTTTGAAACAGGGGGCAGGTGAAAAACTGTTTTTT
cdr3_aa: CAWSLKQGAGEKLFF

v_call: TRBV11-2
clone_size: -
d_call: TRBD2
j_call: TRBJ2-2
cdr3_length: 17
cdr3_nt: TGTGCCAGCAGCCTCCGACCGCCGGGACTAGGAACCGGGGAGCTGTTTTTT
cdr3_aa: CASSLRPPGLGTGELFF

v_call: TRBV7-3
clone_size: -
d_call: -
j_call: TRBJ1-1
cdr3_length: 13
cdr3_nt: TGTGCCAGCATGGAACAGCTGAACACTGAAGCTTTCTTT
cdr3_aa: CASMEQLNTEAFF

v_call: TRBV19
clone_size: -
d_call: -
j_call: TRBJ1-6
cdr3_length: 16
cdr3_nt: TGTGCCAGTAGTATAGCCAGAACAATTAATAATTCACCCCTCCACTTT
cdr3_aa: CASSIARTINNSPLHF

v_call: TRBV9
clone_size: -
d_call: TRBD1
j_call: TRBJ2-7
cdr3_length: 16
cdr3_nt: TGTGCCAGCAGCGTAGTTAGGACAGGGGGTCTCTACGAGCAGTACTTC
cdr3_aa: CASSVVRTGGLYEQYF

v_call: TRBV3-1/TRBV3-2
clone_size: once
d_call: -
j_call: TRBJ2-3
cdr3_length: 16
cdr3_nt: TGTGCCAGCAGCCTTTCTCTCGAGACTAGCACAGATACGCAGTATTTT
cdr3_aa: CASSLSLETSTDTQYF

v_call: TRBV7-9
clone_size: -
d_call: -
j_call: TRBJ2-1
cdr3_length: 11
cdr3_nt: TGTGCCAGCAGCCCACCGGGTGTGCAGTTCTTC
cdr3_aa: CASSPPGVQFF

v_call: TRBV18
clone_size: -
d_call: -
j_call: TRBJ1-1
cdr3_length: 16
cdr3_nt: TGTGCCAGCTCACCGTCCCGGACAGAATTGAACACTGAAGCTTTCTTT
cdr3_aa: CASSPSRTELNTEAFF

v_call: TRBV19
clone_size: -
d_call: TRBD1
j_call: TRBJ2-1
cdr3_length: 13
cdr3_nt: TGTGCCAGTAGTAGGACAGGGGCCTCGTTCCCGATCTTC
cdr3_aa: CASSRTGASFPIF

v_call: TRBV6-5
clone_size: -
d_call: TRBD1
j_call: TRBJ2-7
cdr3_length: 15
cdr3_nt: TGTGCCAGCAGCCAAGGACAGGGGGTGAGCTACGAGCAGTACTTC
cdr3_aa: CASSQGQGVSYEQYF

v_call: TRBV19
clone_size: -
d_call: -
j_call: TRBJ1-5
cdr3_length: 13
cdr3_nt: TGTGCCAGTAACCGACAGTTGAATCAGCCCCAGCATTTT
cdr3_aa: CASNRQLNQPQHF

v_call: TRBV27
clone_size: -
d_call: TRBD2
j_call: TRBJ2-7
cdr3_length: 16
cdr3_nt: TGTGCCAGCTGGCGCGCAGTGACTAGCGGCACCTACGAGCAGTACTTC
cdr3_aa: CASWRAVTSGTYEQYF

v_call: TRBV19
clone_size: -
d_call: -
j_call: TRBJ2-1
cdr3_length: 13
cdr3_nt: TGTGCCAGTAGTACCTTAGCGGAATCCGAGGAGTTCTTC
cdr3_aa: CASSTLAESEEFF

v_call: TRBV3-1/TRBV3-2
clone_size: -
d_call: -
j_call: TRBJ2-5
cdr3_length: 14
cdr3_nt: TGTGCCAGCAGCCAATTGAGGGACAAGGAGACCCAGTACTTC
cdr3_aa: CASSQLRDKETQYF

v_call: TRBV11-2
clone_size: -
d_call: -
j_call: TRBJ2-7
cdr3_length: 18
cdr3_nt: TGTGCCAGCAGCTCCCTATTCCAATTTATACAGGTCTCCTACGAGCAGTACTTC
cdr3_aa: CASSSLFQFIQVSYEQYF

v_call: TRBV27
clone_size: few
d_call: -
j_call: TRBJ1-4
cdr3_length: 14
cdr3_nt: TGTGCCAGCAGTTCTAAGGGGCGCCGTGAAAAACTGTTTTTT
cdr3_aa: CASSSKGRREKLFF

v_call: TRBV7-9
clone_size: -
d_call: TRBD2
j_call: TRBJ2-5
cdr3_length: 14
cdr3_nt: TGTGCCAGCAGCTTTAGTAGCGGGAGGGAGACCCAGTACTTC
cdr3_aa: CASSFSSGRETQYF

v_call: TRBV3-1/TRBV3-2
clone_size: -
d_call: -
j_call: TRBJ2-7
cdr3_length: 15
cdr3_nt: TGTGCCAGCAGCCAAGGGGCGGGCGACCTACGGGAGCAGTACTTC
cdr3_aa: CASSQGAGDLREQYF